The clone carrying this T cell receptor beta chain was found a few times. Antigen specificity is unknown. V lost 2 bases, J lost 8 bases, and 15 bases lay in between. The length of the CDR3 is 14 residues. Germline CDR1 reads GTSNPN; CDR2 reads SVGIG (reference sequence). The data derive from a study of beta chain features in type 1 diabetes. Study-wide findings and caveats: Naive, central memory and regulatory TCRB repertoires appeared more similar among patients than healthy donors.

All of the isolated RNA was reverse transcribed, so expressed TCRB transcripts were sequenced. Generated by immunoSEQ multiplex PCR, the TCRdb table keeps only in-frame clones and is missing some. The sample gives more than 300,000 clones, about 15% of which show up once; about 0.019% is in the top ten. The sample consisted of naive CD4+ T cells from blood. The receptor comes from a woman between 18 and 29 years old in good health. The rearrangement uses TRBV30 and TRBJ1-4; a weak D match, TRBD1 (5 bases). Here the CDR3 reads CAWSTGSAGEKLFF. The CDR3 nucleotides are TGTGCCTGGAGTACAGGTTCCGCCGGGGAAAAACTGTTTTTT.